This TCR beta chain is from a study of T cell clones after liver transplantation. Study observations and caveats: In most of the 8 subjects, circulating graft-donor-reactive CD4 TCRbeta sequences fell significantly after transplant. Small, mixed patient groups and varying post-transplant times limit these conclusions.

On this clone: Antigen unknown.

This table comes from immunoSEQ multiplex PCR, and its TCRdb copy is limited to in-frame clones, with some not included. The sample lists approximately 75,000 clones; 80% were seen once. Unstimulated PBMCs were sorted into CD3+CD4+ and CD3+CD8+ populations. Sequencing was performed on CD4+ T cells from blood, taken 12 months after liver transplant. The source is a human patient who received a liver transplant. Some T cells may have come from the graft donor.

The CDR3 loop is CASSPEAAGGNTIYF. The CDR3 DNA is TGCGCCAGCAGCCCGGAGGCCGCGGGTGGAAACACCATATATTTT. This rearrangement joins TRBV5-1 to TRBJ1-3; D unclear. V was trimmed by 4 bases and J by 3 bases, leaving 14 bases between them. CDR3 length: 15 amino acids. In germline, CDR1 is SGHRS, CDR2 YFSETQ.